What follows are 18 T cell receptor beta chains derived from one specimen sequenced in a study of T cells after yellow fever vaccination. MiXCR, run by TCRdb on the 5' RACE reads, gives a single entry per CDR3 protein. This sample has 300,000 or so distinct CDR3 sequences, with approximately 8% found just once. Specimen: PBMCs, collected approximately 47 days after the first yellow fever vaccination. These receptors originate from a man between 18 and 29 years old who received the YFV17D yellow fever vaccine.

A few counts support this clonotype. V is TRBV7-2 and J is TRBJ1-2; D is uncertain. The ends were cut back, 3 bases at V and 8 bases at J, with 19 bases in the middle. This CDR3 is built from 15 residues. Germline V gene sequence: CDR1 SGHTA, CDR2 FQGNSA. CDR3 DNA: TGTGCCAGCAGCTTCACGGGTGGGGTCCGGATGGGCTACACCTTC. Translated: CASSFTGGVRMGYTF.

This rearrangement joins TRBV2 to TRBJ1-5, with unresolved D. The germline V gene has CDR1 SNHLY and CDR2 FYNNEI. CDR3 length equals 15 residues. With 3 bases removed from V and 7 bases from J, the gap between germline ends came to 16 bases. The CDR3 region has the DNA TGTGCCAGCAGTGATGCAACAGATCCTTACCAGCCCCAGCATTTT. Its translation is CASSDATDPYQPQHF.

The chain is built from TRBV12-3 or TRBV12-4 and TRBJ2-7; no firm D call. The CDR3 contains 15 residues. V was clipped by 3 bases and J by 3 bases, with 15 bases between them. This CDR3 reads CASSFPNQALYEQYF. CDR3 sequence (DNA): TGTGCCAGCAGTTTCCCCAATCAGGCCCTCTACGAGCAGTACTTC.

This clonotype has a handful of counts. V is TRBV6-5 and J is TRBJ2-4; TRBD1 matches 7 bases. V dropped 6 bases and J dropped 6; count of bases not matched to a gene: 8. Germline V gene data show CDR1 as MNHEY and CDR2 as SVGAGI. The CDR3 consists of 14 residues. DNA of the CDR3: TGTGCCAGCAGCTTAACAGGGGCGGCAAACATTCAGTACTTC. It encodes CASSLTGAANIQYF.

The chain is built from TRBV28 and TRBJ2-3; TRBD1 matches at 8 bases. CDR3 length: 15 residues. Germline-derived CDR1 and CDR2 are MDHEN and SYDVKM. The J segment lost 4 bases and the V segment lost 4 bases, leaving 7 bases of the junction unmatched. The CDR3 nucleotides read TGTGCCAGCAGTTCAGGACAGGGAATCGCAGATACGCAGTATTTT. Amino acid sequence: CASSSGQGIADTQYF.

The chain combines TRBV10-2 with TRBJ1-5; D is unresolved. The CDR3 has 13 residues. Germline CDR1 WSHSY, CDR2 SAAADI. With 0 bases removed from V and 6 bases from J, the gap between germline ends came to 6 bases. Here the CDR3 reads CASSESVFQPQHF. The CDR3 DNA sequence: TGCGCCAGCAGTGAGTCCGTTTTTCAGCCCCAGCATTTT.

This clonotype was detected a few times. The chain carries TRBV7-2 and TRBJ1-6; TRBD1 might be the D (6 bases). The CDR3 is made up of 15 amino acids. Germline V gives CDR1 SGHTA, CDR2 FQGNSA. V gave up 1 base and J gave up 7 bases, with 11 bases separating them. The CDR3 DNA reads as TGTGCCAGCAGCTTAGGACAGGCCGAAAATTCACCCCTCCACTTT. It codes for CASSLGQAENSPLHF.

The chain joins TRBV7-6 to TRBJ2-7; no reliable D call. Germline V CDR1 and CDR2: SGHVS, FNYEAQ. V lost 5 bases and J lost 3, with 14 bases in between. CDR3 size: 14 residues. This CDR3 reads CASSIGPIGYEQYV. In DNA, the CDR3 is TGTGCCAGCAGCATCGGGCCGATCGGCTACGAGCAGTACGTC.

The genes are TRBV5-1 and TRBJ2-1; no clear D. Germline V gene lookup returns CDR1 SGHRS and CDR2 YFSETQ. CDR3 size: 15 residues. V lost 4 bases, J lost 6 bases, and 17 bases lay in between. The CDR3 bases are TGCGCCAGCAGCATTCCGGGCCCTGCCATCAATGAGCAGTTCTTC. As protein: CASSIPGPAINEQFF.

The chain is built from TRBV27 and TRBJ2-7; 9 bases align to TRBD2. The CDR3 spans 15 residues. In germline, CDR1 is MNHEY, CDR2 SMNVEV (reference sequence). CDR3 DNA: TGTGCCAGCAGTTTATCTTCTGGGACTAGCTACGAGCTGTACGTC. Residues: CASSLSSGTSYELYV.

This clonotype was picked up a small number of times. The gene calls are TRBV4-3 and TRBJ1-5, with a possible D match to TRBD1 (5 bases). Trimming pared 0 bases from V and 4 bases from J, leaving 10 bases between. Germline CDR1 and CDR2: LGHNA and YSLEER. The CDR3 has 15 amino acids. The CDR3 bases are TGCGCCAGCAGCCAAGACCCCCAGGGAAATCAGCCCCAGCATTTT. Its protein is CASSQDPQGNQPQHF.

J is TRBJ1-1 and V is TRBV4-1; unclear D gene. This CDR3 spans 17 amino acids. Germline CDR1 is MGHRA and CDR2 is YSYEKL. V was shortened by 1 base and J by 1 base, with 16 bases between the two germline ends. CDR3 in DNA: TGCGCCAGCAGCCAAGGTTTCTCCAACAAAAGGAACACTGAAGCTTTCTTT. Its protein is CASSQGFSNKRNTEAFF.

This clonotype was recorded at least ten times. CDR3 DNA: TGTGCCAGCCGGGTGGAGACCCAGTACTTC. Encoded protein: CASRVETQYF. The gene calls are TRBV2 and TRBJ2-5, with D unresolved. CDR1 is SNHLY, CDR2 FYNNEI, per germline. The CDR3 consists of 10 residues. V was clipped by 8 bases and J by 5 bases, with 6 bases between them.

In its sample, this clonotype was seen a few times. The chain employs TRBV10-3 and TRBJ2-5, with TRBD2 identical over 14 bases. CDR3 length: 19 residues. The junction had 13 bases not matched to a gene; V was cut back by 2 bases and J by 5 bases. The germline V gene encodes CDR1 ENHRY and CDR2 SYGVKD. CDR3 bases: TGTGCCATCAGTGAGCCTGGGACTAGCGGGGGCCTACCTCTGGAGACCCAGTACTTC. As protein: CAISEPGTSGGLPLETQYF.

This clonotype has more than one count but fewer than ten. The gene calls are TRBV12-3 or TRBV12-4 and TRBJ1-6, with TRBD1 as a possible D gene (6 bases). The CDR3 length is 14 residues. V lost 3 bases and J 8 bases, leaving 11 bases between the germline ends. As DNA, the CDR3 is TGTGCCAGCAGTTTTCGGACAGCTGATTCACCCCTCCACTTT. This encodes CASSFRTADSPLHF.

This clonotype was picked up many times. The rearrangement uses TRBV7-9 and TRBJ1-4; D gene uncertain. In germline, CDR1 is SEHNR, CDR2 FQNEAQ (reference sequence). V dropped 5 bases and J dropped 6 bases, with 10 bases sitting between them. This CDR3 contains 13 residues. CDR3 loop: CASSGVHHEKLFF. CDR3 coding DNA: TGTGCCAGCAGCGGGGTACATCATGAAAAACTGTTTTTT. The full variable domain, rest sourced from reference TRBV7-9 and TRBJ1-4, is DTGVSQNPRHKITKRGQNVTFRCDPISEHNRLYWYRQTLGQGPEFLTYFQNEAQLEKSRLLSDRFSAERPKGSFSTLEIQRTEQGDSAMYLCASSGVHHEKLFFGSGTQLSVL.

This clonotype has a handful of counts. The chain links TRBV5-5 to TRBJ2-7; 10 positions agree with TRBD1. After removal of 2 bases from V and 5 bases from J, the junction contained 4 bases not matched to a gene. Germline V gives CDR1 SGHKS, CDR2 YYEKEE (reference sequence). The CDR3 has 14 residues. The CDR3 DNA sequence: TGTGCCAGCAGCTTCCCCGGGACAGGGGACGAGCAGTACGTC. Translated, it gives CASSFPGTGDEQYV.

The chain has TRBV4-1 and TRBJ2-1, with 8 bases matching TRBD2. CDR1 and CDR2 from the germline V gene are MGHRA and YSYEKL. V lost 0 bases to trimming and J lost 5 bases; unmatched junction nucleotides: 15. The CDR3 consists of 19 residues. The CDR3 region has the DNA TGCGCCAGCAGCCAAGATAAGGCTAGCGGGCGGGGGAGAGACAATGAGCAGTTCTTC. It specifies CASSQDKASGRGRDNEQFF.